This TCR beta chain was found in a study of T cell responses to AZD1222 COVID-19 vaccine. Study-wide results and caveats: The donors showed a predominance of white British ancestry and of females, with possible underestimation of clonal diversity.

Data came from immunoSEQ multiplex PCR; TCRdb stores just in-frame clones and leaves some out. The data hold 170,000 or so clones, with 88% observed a single time. Concerning this clone: The target antigen is unknown.

The germline CDR1 and CDR2 sequences are LNHDA and SQIVND (reference sequence). This CDR3 is 13 amino acids long. The junction had 8 bases not matched to a gene; V was cut back by 5 bases and J by 8 bases. Here the sequenced sample was peripheral blood, taken 28 days after the second AZD1222 dose. This TCR was sampled from an adult who received the AZD1222 COVID-19 vaccine. V is TRBV19 and J is TRBJ1-2; 7 bases are a match to TRBD1. The CDR3 sequence is CASSLTGLEGYTF. CDR3 in DNA: TGTGCCAGTAGTTTGACAGGGTTGGAAGGCTACACCTTC.